The clone carrying this T cell receptor (beta chain) has a single count. The CDR3 covers 13 residues. After removal of 5 bases from V and 1 base from J, the junction contained 2 bases not matched to a gene. Germline assignment: CDR1 SGHNT and CDR2 YYREEE (reference sequence). This sample is drawn from a study of blood T cell repertoires in COVID-19. At the level of the study: The samples span acute and convalescent COVID-19 from the United States, Italy and Spain.

Using immunoSEQ multiplex PCR, the repertoire was profiled, and TCRdb retains in-frame clones only, with some absent. The sample includes fewer than 300,000 clones, approximately 89% of them seen just once. V gene TRBV5-4 combines with J gene TRBJ2-7; 8 bases line up with TRBD1. The clonotype originates from a man aged 35-49 years who had recovered from COVID-19. The sequencing input was peripheral blood. CDR3 region: CASRDRGSYEQYF. CDR3 bases: TGTGCCAGCAGAGACAGGGGTTCCTACGAGCAGTACTTC.